These 2 T cell receptor beta chains came from one sample sequenced in a study of vaccination and CD4 T cells after COVID-19. No antigen has been identified for these receptors. As for treatment: roughly 10-day PBMC culture with coronavirus spike peptide pools or control peptides (ViraFEST assay). Before the COVID-19 pandemic (2011-2018), CD4+ T cells were obtained from the unexposed donor. At the Johns Hopkins FTIC core, DNA taken from cultured CD4+ T cells was sequenced by way of the Oncomine TCR Beta short-read assay. TCRdb re-called the PCR reads through MiXCR, storing one row per CDR3 protein. The sample contains roughly 7,400 distinct CDR3 sequences, approximately 40% of which appear only once. The sample was CD4+ T cells from blood, cultured in vitro. These receptors were taken from a human donor in good health.

The chain combines TRBV2 with TRBJ1-1; TRBD1 matches 9 bases. V lost 5 bases, J lost 10 bases, and 2 bases stayed unmatched. The CDR3 sequence is 11 residues long. The germline CDR1 and CDR2 sequences are SNHLY and FYNNEI. CDR3 sequence (DNA): TGTGCCAGCAGTCCGGACAGGGGAGCTTTCTTT. Translating it yields CASSPDRGAFF.

The V gene is TRBV6-1, the J gene TRBJ1-2, with D possibly matching TRBD1 (5 bases). From germline, CDR1 is MNHNS and CDR2 SASEGT. The CDR3 runs 14 residues. V dropped 4 bases and J dropped 1 base, with 10 bases sitting between them. The CDR3 bases are TGTGCCAGCAGTGGTACAGGCTATAACTATGGCTACACCTTC. Translating gives CASSGTGYNYGYTF.